This T cell receptor (beta chain) emerged from a study of blood T cell repertoires in COVID-19. In the study's own analysis: The authors estimated nucleated cell counts from reference gene primer amplification. The repertoire was sequenced with immunoSEQ multiplex PCR; TCRdb's copy has only in-frame clones and lacks some. V, J and clone size are taken as reported in that table, and D and trimming were inferred from the DNA itself. The table records roughly 64,000 clones, 80% to 90% of them present only once. This CDR3 has 18 residues. From germline, CDR1 is MGHRA and CDR2 YSYEKL. The junction had 17 bases not matched to a gene; V was cut back by 3 bases and J by 7 bases.

The sequence derives from a man aged 40-55 years with acute or convalescent COVID-19. The sequenced sample consisted of peripheral blood. J is TRBJ2-1 and V is TRBV4-1; TRBD2 agrees at 8 bases. The CDR3 is CASSQGRGSGGSRNEQFF. The CDR3 coding sequence is TGCGCCAGCAGCCAGGGACGGGGGAGCGGGGGATCGAGAAATGAGCAGTTCTTC.